One and the same sample provided the 2 T cell receptor beta chains below, sequenced in a study of lymphopenia after photon versus proton radiotherapy. Repertoires were generated with immunoSEQ multiplex PCR, while TCRdb's copy carries only in-frame clones and drops some. Of about 4,500 clones listed, around 70% are singletons. This material consisted of peripheral blood, taken from a patient treated with proton-based radiotherapy. All receptors derive from an older man with esophageal cancer.

This chain joins TRBV14 and TRBJ2-2; 7 bases are a match to TRBD2. Germline CDR1 is SGHDN and CDR2 is FVKESK. J was trimmed by 4 bases and V by 5 bases; bases with no gene match: 10. The CDR3 has 16 residues. The CDR3 reads CASSSLASGLTGELFF. The CDR3 DNA reads TGTGCCAGCAGCTCACTAGCGAGTGGGCTCACCGGGGAGCTGTTTTTT. Drawing the rest from reference TRBV14 and TRBJ2-2, the complete variable domain is EAGVTQFPSHSVIEKGQTVTLRCDPISGHDNLYWYRRVMGKEIKFLLHFVKESKQDESGMPNNRFLAERTGGTYSTLKVQPAELEDSGVYFCASSSLASGLTGELFFGEGSRLTVL.

The genes are TRBV11-3 and TRBJ2-1; TRBD2 matches 8 bases. Looked up from germline, CDR1 is SGHNT and CDR2 is YENEEA. V dropped 6 bases and J dropped 6; count of bases not matched to a gene: 19. There are 18 residues in the CDR3. CDR3 in amino acids: CASSRGGLVPGSSNEQFF. CDR3 DNA: TGTGCCAGCAGTAGAGGGGGACTAGTCCCAGGTTCGTCCAATGAGCAGTTCTTC.